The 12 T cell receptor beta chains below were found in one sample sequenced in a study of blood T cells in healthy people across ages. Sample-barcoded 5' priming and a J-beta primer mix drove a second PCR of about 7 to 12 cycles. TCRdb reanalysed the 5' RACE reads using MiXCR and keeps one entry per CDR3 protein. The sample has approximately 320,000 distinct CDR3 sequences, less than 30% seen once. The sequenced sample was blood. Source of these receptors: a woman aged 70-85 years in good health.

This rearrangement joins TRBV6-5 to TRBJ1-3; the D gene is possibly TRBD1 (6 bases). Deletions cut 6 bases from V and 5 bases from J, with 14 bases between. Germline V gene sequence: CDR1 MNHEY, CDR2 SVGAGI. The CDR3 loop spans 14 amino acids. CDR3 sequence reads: CASRNRGARNTIYF. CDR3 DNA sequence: TGTGCCAGCAGGAACCGGGGGGCCAGAAACACCATATATTTT.

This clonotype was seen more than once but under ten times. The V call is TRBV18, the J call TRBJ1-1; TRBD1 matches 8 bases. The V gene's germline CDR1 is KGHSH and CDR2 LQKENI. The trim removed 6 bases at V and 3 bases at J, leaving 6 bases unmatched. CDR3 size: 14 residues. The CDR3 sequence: CASSPGTGDTEAFF. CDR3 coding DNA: TGTGCCAGCTCCCCCGGGACAGGTGACACTGAAGCTTTCTTT.

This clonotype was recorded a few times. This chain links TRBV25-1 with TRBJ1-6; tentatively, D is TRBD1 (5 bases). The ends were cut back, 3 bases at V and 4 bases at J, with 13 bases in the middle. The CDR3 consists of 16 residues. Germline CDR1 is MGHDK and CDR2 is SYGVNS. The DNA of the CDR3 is TGTGCCAGCAGTGACCAGGGAGCGGTATATAATTCACCCCTCCACTTT. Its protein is CASSDQGAVYNSPLHF.

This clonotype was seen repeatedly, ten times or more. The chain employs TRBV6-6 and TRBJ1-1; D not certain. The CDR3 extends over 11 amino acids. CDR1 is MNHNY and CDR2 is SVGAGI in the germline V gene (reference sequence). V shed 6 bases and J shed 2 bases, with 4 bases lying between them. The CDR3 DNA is TGTGCCAGCAGCGTAAACACTGAAGCTTTCTTT. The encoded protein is CASSVNTEAFF.

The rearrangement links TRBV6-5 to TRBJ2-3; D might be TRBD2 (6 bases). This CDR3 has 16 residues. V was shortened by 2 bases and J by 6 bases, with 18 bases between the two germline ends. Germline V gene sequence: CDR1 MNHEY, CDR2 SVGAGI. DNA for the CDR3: TGTGCCAGCAGTTACGGCAGTGGGGGGACCATGGATACGCAGTATTTT. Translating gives CASSYGSGGTMDTQYF.

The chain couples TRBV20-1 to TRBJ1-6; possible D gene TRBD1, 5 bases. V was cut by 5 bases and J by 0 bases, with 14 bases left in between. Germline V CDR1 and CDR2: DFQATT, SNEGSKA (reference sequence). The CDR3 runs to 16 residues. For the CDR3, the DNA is TGCAGTGCTCTCGGCGGGGGAAACTCCTATAATTCACCCCTCCACTTT. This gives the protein CSALGGGNSYNSPLHF.

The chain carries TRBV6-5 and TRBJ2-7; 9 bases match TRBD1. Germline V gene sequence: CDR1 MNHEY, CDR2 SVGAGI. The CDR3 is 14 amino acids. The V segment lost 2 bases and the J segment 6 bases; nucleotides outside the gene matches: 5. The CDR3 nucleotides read TGTGCCAGCAGTTACACGGGACAGGGTGCCGAGCAGTACTTC. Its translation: CASSYTGQGAEQYF.

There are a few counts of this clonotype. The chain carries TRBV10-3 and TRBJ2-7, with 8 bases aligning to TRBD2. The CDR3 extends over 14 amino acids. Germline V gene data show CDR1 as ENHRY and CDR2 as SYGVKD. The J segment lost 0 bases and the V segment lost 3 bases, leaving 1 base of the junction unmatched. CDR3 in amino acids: CAISELAASYEQYF. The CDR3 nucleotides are TGTGCCATCAGTGAACTAGCGGCCTCCTACGAGCAGTACTTC.

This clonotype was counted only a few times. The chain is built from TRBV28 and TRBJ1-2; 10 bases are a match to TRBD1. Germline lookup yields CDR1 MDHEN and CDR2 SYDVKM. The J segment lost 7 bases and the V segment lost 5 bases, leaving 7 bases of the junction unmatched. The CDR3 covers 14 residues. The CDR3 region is CASSQTGGSGGYTF. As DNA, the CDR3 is TGTGCCAGCAGTCAGACAGGGGGCTCGGGTGGCTACACCTTC.

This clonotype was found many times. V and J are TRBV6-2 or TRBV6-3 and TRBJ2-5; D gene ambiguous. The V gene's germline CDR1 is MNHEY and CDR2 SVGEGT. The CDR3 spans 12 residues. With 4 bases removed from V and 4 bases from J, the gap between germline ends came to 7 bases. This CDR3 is CASSSNLETQYF. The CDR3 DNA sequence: TGTGCCAGCAGTTCTAACCTAGAGACCCAGTACTTC.

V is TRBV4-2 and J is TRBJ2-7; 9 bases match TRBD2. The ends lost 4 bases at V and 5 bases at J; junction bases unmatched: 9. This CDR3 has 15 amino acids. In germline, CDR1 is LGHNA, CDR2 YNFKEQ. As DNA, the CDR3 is TGTGCCAGCAGCCTAGCGGGAGCCCAATCGGACGAGCAGTACTTC. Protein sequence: CASSLAGAQSDEQYF.

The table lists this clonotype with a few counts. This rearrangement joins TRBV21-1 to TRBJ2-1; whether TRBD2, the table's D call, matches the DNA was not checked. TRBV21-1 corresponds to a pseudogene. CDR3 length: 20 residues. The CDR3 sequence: CASSNCQSVTSGFSYNEQFF. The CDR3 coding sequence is TGTGCCAGCAGCAATTGCCAGTCAGTTACTAGCGGGTTCTCCTACAATGAGCAGTTCTTC.